This section outlines one TCR beta chain sequence together with its context. TCRdb's table, derived via immunoSEQ multiplex PCR, lists solely in-frame clones and lacks some. The data show 50,000 to 65,000 clones, approximately 86% seen once. This sample was included in a study of blood T cell repertoires in COVID-19. The TCR sequence derives from a man in his forties or fifties with active COVID-19. The specimen was peripheral blood.

The CDR3 DNA follows: TGTGCCAGCAGTGCCCCCGGGGGGGGCGCGGCCCAGTACTTC. Protein sequence: CASSAPGGGAAQYF. This chain connects TRBV2 to TRBJ2-5, with 8 bases lining up with TRBD2. Germline V CDR1 and CDR2: SNHLY, FYNNEI. Losses at the gene ends were 4 bases for V and 9 bases for J; bases not matched to a gene: 10. The CDR3 covers 14 residues.